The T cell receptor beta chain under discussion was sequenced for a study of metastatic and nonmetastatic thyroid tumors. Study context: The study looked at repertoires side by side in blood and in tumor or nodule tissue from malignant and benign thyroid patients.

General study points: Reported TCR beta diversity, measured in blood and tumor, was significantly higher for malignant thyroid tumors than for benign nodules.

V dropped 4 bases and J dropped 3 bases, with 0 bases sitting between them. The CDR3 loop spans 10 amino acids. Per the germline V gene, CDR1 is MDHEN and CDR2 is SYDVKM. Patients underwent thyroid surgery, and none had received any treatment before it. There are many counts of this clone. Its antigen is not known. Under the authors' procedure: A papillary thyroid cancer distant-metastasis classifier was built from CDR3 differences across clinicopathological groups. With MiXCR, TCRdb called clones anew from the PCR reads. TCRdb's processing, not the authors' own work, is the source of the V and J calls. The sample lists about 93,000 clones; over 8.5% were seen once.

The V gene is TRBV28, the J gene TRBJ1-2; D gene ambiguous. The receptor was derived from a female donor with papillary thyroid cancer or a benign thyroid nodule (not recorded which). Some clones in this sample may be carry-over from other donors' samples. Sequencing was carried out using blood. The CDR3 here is CASSYYGYTF. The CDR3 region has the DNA TGTGCCAGCAGTTACTATGGCTACACCTTC.